The 11 T cell receptor beta chains reported below all come from one sample, sequenced in a study of cytomegalovirus exposure and HLA in healthy donors. It was with 60 Vbeta and 13 Jbeta primers that the PCR ran. Assay: immunoSEQ multiplex PCR; the TCRdb copy retains only in-frame clones and omits some. The sample includes 200,000 to 250,000 clones, 82% of them seen just once. Sequenced input: PBMCs. Every receptor here comes from a woman between 40 and 55 years old in good health and CMV-seropositive.

This clone was seen only once. V is TRBV20-1 and J is TRBJ2-1; 7 nucleotides line up with TRBD1. The germline V gene encodes CDR1 DFQATT and CDR2 SNEGSKA (reference sequence). Losses at the gene ends were 5 bases for V and 15 bases for J; bases not matched to a gene: 10. The CDR3 spans 11 residues. CDR3 amino acids: CSADSRGSMFF. The CDR3 nucleotides read TGCAGTGCTGATTCCAGGGGGAGCATGTTCTTC.

V is TRBV9 and J is TRBJ2-2; 12 positions match TRBD1. V was clipped by 6 bases and J by 7 bases; unmatched bases: 4. This CDR3 is built from 14 residues. Germline assignment: CDR1 SGDLS and CDR2 YYNGEE. Here the CDR3 reads CASTGTGGIGELFF. The CDR3 DNA is TGTGCCAGCACTGGGACAGGGGGCATCGGGGAGCTGTTTTTT. The full variable domain, in which reference TRBV9 and TRBJ2-2 provide the parts outside the CDR3, is DSGVTQTPKHLITATGQRVTLRCSPRSGDLSVYWYQQSLDQGLQFLIQYYNGEERAKGNILERFSAQQFPDLHSELNLSSLELGDSALYFCASTGTGGIGELFFGEGSRLTVL.

The CDR3 is CASSWQGARDYGYTF. CDR3 DNA: TGTGCCAGCAGCTGGCAGGGGGCGCGGGACTATGGCTACACCTTC. The chain links TRBV7-2 to TRBJ1-2, with 8 bases aligning to TRBD1. V shed 4 bases, J shed 3 bases, and the junction held 7 bases outside the gene matches. In germline, CDR1 is SGHTA, CDR2 FQGNSA. The CDR3 has 15 amino acids.

The chain employs TRBV7-9 and TRBJ2-2; 7 nucleotides agree with TRBD1. In germline, CDR1 is SEHNR, CDR2 FQNEAQ (reference sequence). J gave up 4 bases and V 5 bases, and 7 bases lay outside the gene matches. The CDR3 covers 15 residues. The CDR3 DNA follows: TGTGCCAGCAGCCCAGACAGGGTAGCCACCGGGGAGCTGTTTTTT. Protein product: CASSPDRVATGELFF.

The chain is built from TRBV11-3 and TRBJ2-5, with TRBD1 matching over 7 bases. The DNA end is a closer match to TRBJ2-7, so the J assignment may be wrong. Germline values: CDR1 SGHNT, CDR2 YENEEA. This CDR3 region has 15 residues. For the CDR3, the DNA is TGTGCCAGCAGCCCCGGACAGGCAAGCTCCTACGAGCAGTACTTC. It codes for CASSPGQASSYEQYF.

The chain has TRBV5-1 and TRBJ2-6; D might be TRBD1 (5 bases). V dropped 0 bases and J dropped 4 bases, with 17 bases sitting between them. The CDR3 runs 18 residues. In germline, CDR1 is SGHRS, CDR2 YFSETQ. CDR3: CASSLDRPYLGGANVLTF. CDR3 sequence (DNA): TGCGCCAGCAGCTTGGACAGGCCATATCTAGGGGGGGCCAACGTCCTGACTTTC.

The J gene is TRBJ1-2, the V gene TRBV14; possible D gene TRBD1, 6 bases. The CDR3 contains 13 residues. The V and J ends lost 5 bases and 7 bases respectively, with 14 bases between them. CDR1 is SGHDN and CDR2 is FVKESK in the germline V gene. CDR3 region: CASSGQTGGGYTF. For the CDR3, the DNA is TGTGCCAGCAGCGGGCAGACAGGTGGTGGCTACACCTTC.

Points on this clone: An end of the junction does not agree with germline; a read error may underlie this. J is TRBJ1-1 and V is TRBV7-9; D is uncertain. Germline CDR1 SEHNR, CDR2 FQNEAQ (reference sequence). The CDR3 extends over 13 amino acids. The CDR3 spells CSSSSEGVTEAFF. DNA for the CDR3: TGTTCCAGCAGCTCAGAGGGAGTCACTGAAGCTTTCTTT.

This sequence joins TRBV7-3 and TRBJ1-5; D may be TRBD1 (6 bases). The CDR3 is made up of 13 amino acids. Germline V gives CDR1 SGHTA, CDR2 FQGTGA. The V and J ends lost 6 bases and 3 bases respectively, with 9 bases between them. The CDR3 protein is CASRDSPNQPQHF. DNA of the CDR3: TGTGCCAGCAGGGACAGCCCCAATCAGCCCCAGCATTTT.

The V call is TRBV6-5, the J call TRBJ2-5; the D gene is possibly TRBD1 (5 bases). CDR1 is MNHEY and CDR2 is SVGAGI in the germline V gene. CDR3 length: 13 amino acids. V was shortened by 6 bases and J by 1 base, with 9 bases between the two germline ends. CDR3 loop: CASRRTTQETQYF. The CDR3 bases are TGTGCCAGCAGGAGGACAACCCAAGAGACCCAGTACTTC.

The chain recombines TRBV7-6 with TRBJ1-6; D is uncertain. The CDR3 contains 13 residues. Germline loops: CDR1 SGHVS, CDR2 FNYEAQ. V dropped 1 base and J dropped 6 bases, with 4 bases sitting between them. In DNA, the CDR3 is TGTGCCAGCAGCTTAGACGGTAATTCACCCCTCCACTTT. Translation: CASSLDGNSPLHF.